Included here is one TCR beta chain sequence, with context. This record comes from a study of Ad26.COV2.S vaccination and SARS-CoV-2 variants. Study-level background: It was the COV1001 Ad26.COV2.S trial arm that included the donor.

Here immunoSEQ multiplex PCR was the method, and the copy in TCRdb shows in-frame clones only, minus some. The table shows more than 400,000 clones, with roughly 91% occurring only once. Treatment noted: about 20 received Ad26.COV2.S at low or high dose, single or two shots; 5 received placebo; per-sample allocation not given. Samples came from day 63 after the first vaccine or placebo injection. An adult of 18-55 years in Boston served as donor. An Ad26 vector was used to express Wuhan-strain SARS-CoV-2 spike as the vaccine. CDR3 length: 14 residues. V was trimmed by 5 bases and J by 0 bases, leaving 11 bases between them. CDR1 is SGHTA and CDR2 is FQGNSA in the germline V gene.

The source material was peripheral blood, sampled in a trial of Ad26.COV2.S vaccine versus placebo. V is TRBV7-2 and J is TRBJ2-7; perhaps D is TRBD1 or TRBD2 (5 bases each). The TCR sequence derives from a person between 18 and 65 years old who received the Ad26.COV2.S COVID-19 vaccine or a placebo. CDR3 region: CASSPEGSSYEQYF. CDR3 nucleotide sequence: TGTGCCAGCAGCCCAGAGGGGAGCTCCTACGAGCAGTACTTC. Filled out from reference TRBV7-2 and TRBJ2-7, the complete variable domain reads GAGVSQSPSNKVTEKGKDVELRCDPISGHTALYWYRQSLGQGLEFLIYFQGNSAPDKSGLPSDRFSAERTGGSVSTLTIQRTQQEDSAVYLCASSPEGSSYEQYFGPGTRLTVT.